This T cell receptor (beta chain) was retrieved from a study of cytomegalovirus exposure and HLA in healthy donors. The PCR ran on 60 Vbeta and 13 Jbeta primers. Produced via immunoSEQ multiplex PCR; TCRdb's table is partial and in-frame only. The sample lists roughly 120,000 clones, roughly 80% occurring once. Concerning this clone: Its specificity is not known.

Study-wide points: When analyzed later, the rates of TCR association showed variation by HLA locus, with DRB1 the most and HLA-C the fewest. Immune exposure was documented only through CMV serostatus.

Sequencing was performed on PBMCs. This sequence was found in a man aged 45 to 65 in good health and CMV-seropositive.

CDR3 coding DNA: TGTGCCTGGAGTCCCCTCACAGATACGCAGTATTTT. This sequence encodes CAWSPLTDTQYF. V gene TRBV30 combines with J gene TRBJ2-3, with D hard to call. Germline lookup yields CDR1 GTSNPN and CDR2 SVGIG (reference sequence). Trimming stripped 2 bases from V and 2 bases from J, with 5 bases between. The CDR3 covers 12 residues.